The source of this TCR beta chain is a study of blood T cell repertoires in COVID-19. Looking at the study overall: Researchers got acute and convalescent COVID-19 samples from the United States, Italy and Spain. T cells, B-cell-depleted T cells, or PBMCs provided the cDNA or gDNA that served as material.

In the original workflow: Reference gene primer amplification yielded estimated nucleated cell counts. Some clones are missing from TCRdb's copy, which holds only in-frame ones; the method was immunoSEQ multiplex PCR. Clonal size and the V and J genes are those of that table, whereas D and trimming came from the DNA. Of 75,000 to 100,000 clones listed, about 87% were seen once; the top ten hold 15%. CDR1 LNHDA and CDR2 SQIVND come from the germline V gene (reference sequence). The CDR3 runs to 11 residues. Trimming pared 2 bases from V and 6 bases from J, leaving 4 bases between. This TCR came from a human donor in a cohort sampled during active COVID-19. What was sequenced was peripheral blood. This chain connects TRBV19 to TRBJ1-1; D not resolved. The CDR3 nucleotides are TGTGCCAGTAGTATATTCGCTGAAGCTTTCTTT. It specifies CASSIFAEAFF. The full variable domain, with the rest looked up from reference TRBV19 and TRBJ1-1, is DGGITQSPKYLFRKEGQNVTLSCEQNLNHDAMYWYRQDPGQGLRLIYYSQIVNDFQKGDIAEGYSVSREKKESFPLTVTSAQKNPTAFYLCASSIFAEAFFGQGTRLTVV.